This T cell receptor beta chain was found in a study of OX40 agonist ivuxolimab in advanced cancers. Clones were sequenced by immunoSEQ multiplex PCR, and TCRdb holds only the in-frame ones, with some missing. The data show around 150,000 clones, with roughly 92% seen just once and 0.31% held by the top ten. Germline CDR1 reads SEHNR; CDR2 reads FQNEAQ (reference sequence). CDR3 length: 13 residues. The V gene lost 5 bases and the J gene lost 3 bases, with 10 bases spanning the gap. The sample here was CD4+ or CD8+ T cells sorted from blood, taken in a trial of the OX40 agonist ivuxolimab. The genes are TRBV7-9 and TRBJ1-2; no reliable D call. The receptor's source is an adult with an advanced solid tumor such as melanoma, head and neck, liver or kidney cancer. The CDR3 loop reads CASSRTVDYGYTF. DNA of the CDR3: TGTGCCAGCAGCCGCACCGTGGACTATGGCTACACCTTC.